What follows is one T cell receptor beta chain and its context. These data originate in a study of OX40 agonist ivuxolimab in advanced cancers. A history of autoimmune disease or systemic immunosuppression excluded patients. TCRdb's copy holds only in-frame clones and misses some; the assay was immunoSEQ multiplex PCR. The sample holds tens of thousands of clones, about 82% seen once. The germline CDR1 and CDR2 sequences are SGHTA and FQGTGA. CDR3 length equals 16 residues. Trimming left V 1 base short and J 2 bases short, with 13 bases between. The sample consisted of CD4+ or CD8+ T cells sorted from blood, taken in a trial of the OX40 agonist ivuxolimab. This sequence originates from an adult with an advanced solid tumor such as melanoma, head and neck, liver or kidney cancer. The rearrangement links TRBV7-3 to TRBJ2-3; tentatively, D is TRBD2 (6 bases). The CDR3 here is CASSLNSPSVTDTQYF. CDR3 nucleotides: TGTGCCAGCAGCTTAAATAGCCCTAGCGTCACAGATACGCAGTATTTT.